One sample yielded the 25 T cell receptor beta chains listed below, sequenced in a study of blood T cell repertoires in COVID-19. Using immunoSEQ multiplex PCR, the repertoire was profiled, and TCRdb retains in-frame clones only, with some absent. The sample includes more than 70,000 clones, 86% of them seen just once. Sequencing used peripheral blood. The receptors were gathered from a woman at least 80 years old with acute or convalescent COVID-19.

V and J are TRBV28 and TRBJ2-1; the D is unclear. The V end lost 0 bases, the J end lost 9 bases, and 9 bases lay between the germline ends. The CDR3 totals 13 residues. Germline lookup yields CDR1 MDHEN and CDR2 SYDVKM. The CDR3 nucleotides are TGTGCCAGCAGTTTATGGCTGGGCACTGAGCAGTTCTTC. Translation: CASSLWLGTEQFF.

This chain connects TRBV7-6 to TRBJ1-1, with a weak D call TRBD1 (6 bases). V was shortened by 4 bases and J by 4 bases, with 16 bases between the two germline ends. The germline CDR1 and CDR2 sequences are SGHVS and FNYEAQ. This CDR3 comprises 15 residues. The CDR3 DNA sequence: TGTGCCAGCAGCTCTCTACAGGGCCCAGGCACTGAAGCTTTCTTT. Its protein is CASSSLQGPGTEAFF.

V is TRBV6-5 and J is TRBJ2-2, with a weak D call TRBD1 (6 bases). Germline lookup yields CDR1 MNHEY and CDR2 SVGAGI. Between the trimmed V and J ends, which lost 8 bases and 1 base, there was a span of 8 bases. The CDR3 runs to 13 residues. CDR3 amino acids: CASWGQNTGELFF. In DNA form, the CDR3 reads TGTGCCAGCTGGGGACAGAACACCGGGGAGCTGTTTTTT.

This clone was seen more than once but under ten times. This chain uses TRBV9 with TRBJ1-6, with D unclear. The V gene's germline CDR1 is SGDLS and CDR2 YYNGEE. V was shortened by 0 bases and J by 9 bases, with 10 bases between the two germline ends. The CDR3 has 14 amino acids. In nucleotides, the CDR3 is TGTGCCAGCAGCGTAGAAGGAGCGAGTTCACCCCTCCACTTT. Its protein is CASSVEGASSPLHF.

The DNA of the CDR3 is TGTGCCAGCAGGGGGGACAGACCCTACGAGCAGTACTTC. Amino acids: CASRGDRPYEQYF. The chain has TRBV2 and TRBJ2-7; 7 bases agree with TRBD1. Germline V gives CDR1 SNHLY, CDR2 FYNNEI. V dropped 6 bases and J dropped 2; count of bases not matched to a gene: 4. The CDR3 is 13 residues long.

V usage is TRBV28 and J usage is TRBJ1-6; TRBD1 aligns across 7 bases. Losses at the gene ends were 8 bases for V and 5 bases for J; bases not matched to a gene: 6. Per the germline V gene, CDR1 is MDHEN and CDR2 is SYDVKM. This CDR3 comprises 14 residues. The CDR3 DNA follows: TGTGCCAGCGTTCCCGGGACAGATAATTCACCCCTCCACTTT. Translation gives CASVPGTDNSPLHF.

On this clone itself: Other nucleotide sequences in the sample specify the same CDR3. This chain uses TRBV5-1 with TRBJ1-2; maybe TRBD1 (5 bases). The germline V gene has CDR1 SGHRS and CDR2 YFSETQ. The V and J ends lost 4 bases and 1 base respectively, with 8 bases between them. The CDR3 is 13 residues long. Here the CDR3 reads CASSPDNNYGYTF. CDR3 DNA sequence: TGCGCCAGCAGCCCGGACAATAACTATGGCTACACCTTC.

This clone was counted once. V and J are TRBV6-5 and TRBJ2-7, with a possible D match to TRBD2 (6 bases). CDR3 size: 14 residues. Germline-derived CDR1 and CDR2 are MNHEY and SVGAGI. The V end was cut by 2 bases, the J end by 0 bases, with 8 bases between. The DNA of the CDR3 is TGTGCCAGCAGTTACGGCGGGGTCTCCTACGAGCAGTACTTC. This encodes CASSYGGVSYEQYF.

V usage is TRBV2 and J usage is TRBJ1-3, with 10 bases matching TRBD1. The CDR3 covers 15 residues. V trimming: 8 bases; J trimming: 7 bases; junction bases outside the gene matches: 11. Per germline, CDR1 SNHLY and CDR2 FYNNEI. CDR3 DNA sequence: TGTGCCAGCTCCGACAGGACAGGGGGACTCAACACCATATATTTT. Its protein product is CASSDRTGGLNTIYF.

CDR3 loop: CASSFGGTYNSPLHF. CDR3 nucleotide sequence: TGTGCCAGCAGCTTTGGAGGCACCTATAATTCACCCCTCCACTTT. This chain links TRBV11-1 with TRBJ1-6; D is unclear. Between the trimmed V and J ends, which lost 3 bases and 2 bases, there was a span of 8 bases. Germline assignment: CDR1 SGHAT and CDR2 FQDESV (reference sequence). This CDR3 has 15 amino acids. Combining the CDR3 with reference TRBV11-1 and TRBJ1-6 gives the whole variable domain EAEVAQSPRYKITEKSQAVAFWCDPISGHATLYWYRQILGQGPELLVQFQDESVVDDSQLPKDRFSAERLKGVDSTLKIQPAELGDSAMYLCASSFGGTYNSPLHFGNGTRLTVT.

The rearrangement links TRBV11-1 to TRBJ2-5, with D unresolved. Trimming pared 0 bases from V and 1 base from J, leaving 9 bases between. In germline, CDR1 is SGHAT, CDR2 FQDESV (reference sequence). This CDR3 comprises 15 residues. The CDR3 coding sequence is TGTGCCAGCAGCTTAGCTACAACAGCCCAAGAGACCCAGTACTTC. Its protein is CASSLATTAQETQYF. Complete variable domain (other parts from reference TRBV11-1 and TRBJ2-5): EAEVAQSPRYKITEKSQAVAFWCDPISGHATLYWYRQILGQGPELLVQFQDESVVDDSQLPKDRFSAERLKGVDSTLKIQPAELGDSAMYLCASSLATTAQETQYFGPGTRLLVL.

The V and J genes are TRBV6-1 and TRBJ1-5; D not certain. The V and J ends lost 1 base and 5 bases respectively, with 6 bases between them. Looked up from germline, CDR1 is MNHNS and CDR2 is SASEGT. The length of the CDR3 is 13 residues. The CDR3 region is CASSEDSYQPQHF. The CDR3 bases are TGTGCCAGCAGTGAAGACAGTTATCAGCCCCAGCATTTT.

This sequence joins TRBV5-1 and TRBJ1-6, with TRBD1 matching 8 bases. CDR3 length equals 16 residues. With 0 bases clipped from V and 7 bases from J, the junction kept 6 bases outside the gene matches. Germline V lookup: CDR1 SGHRS, CDR2 YFSETQ. The CDR3: CASSLDRGGRNSPLHF. CDR3 in DNA: TGCGCCAGCAGCTTGGACAGGGGGGGTCGGAATTCACCCCTCCACTTT.

This chain links TRBV7-9 with TRBJ2-1; TRBD2 matches 8 bases. Germline assignment: CDR1 SEHNR and CDR2 FQNEAQ (reference sequence). The CDR3 length is 17 residues. Trimming removed 1 base from V and 3 bases from J; junction bases left unmatched: 8. Here the CDR3 DNA reads TGTGCCAGCAGCTTAGGGTGGGCGGGGGGCGTCTACAATGAGCAGTTCTTC. It is translated as CASSLGWAGGVYNEQFF.

This chain joins TRBV7-3 and TRBJ2-1, with TRBD1 as a possible D gene (5 bases). The CDR3 loop spans 15 amino acids. Germline-derived CDR1 and CDR2 are SGHTA and FQGTGA. With 5 bases removed from V and 7 bases from J, the gap between germline ends came to 18 bases. CDR3 DNA: TGTGCCAGCAGCATAAGGGGCGGCTTAAAAAATGAGCAGTTCTTC. Amino acid sequence: CASSIRGGLKNEQFF.

The chain uses TRBV7-6 and TRBJ2-3, with D possibly being TRBD2 (5 bases). The CDR3 length is 18 residues. CDR1 SGHVS and CDR2 FNYEAQ come from the germline V gene. Trimming took 5 bases from V and 4 from J, leaving 25 bases between them. The CDR3 DNA reads TGTGCCAGCAGCCGGAAGGCGGACCTATTAGCGTCGGCAGATACGCAGTATTTT. It yields the protein CASSRKADLLASADTQYF. Based on the CDR3 plus reference TRBV7-6 and TRBJ2-3, the full variable domain is GAGVSQSPRYKVTKRGQDVALRCDPISGHVSLYWYRQALGQGPEFLTYFNYEAQQDKSGLPNDRFSAERPEGSISTLTIQRTEQRDSAMYRCASSRKADLLASADTQYFGPGTRLTVL.

The chain uses TRBV6-2 or TRBV6-3 and TRBJ1-5; perhaps TRBD1 as D (6 bases). The CDR3 runs 16 residues. The V end lost 7 bases, the J end lost 0 bases, and 16 bases lay between the germline ends. CDR1 is MNHEY and CDR2 is SVGEGT in the germline V gene. CDR3 bases: TGTGCCAGCACCCCCCCAGGGGAGGGTAGCAATCAGCCCCAGCATTTT. It translates to CASTPPGEGSNQPQHF.

V usage is TRBV2 and J usage is TRBJ2-3, with a tentative D call TRBD1 (6 bases). The CDR3 covers 15 residues. Per germline, CDR1 SNHLY and CDR2 FYNNEI. V was pared by 8 bases and J by 4 bases, with 19 bases between. For the CDR3, the DNA is TGTGCCAGCTCTAAACCAGGGGTTGTGGCAGATACGCAGTATTTT. It translates to CASSKPGVVADTQYF.

The chain combines TRBV18 with TRBJ1-6; TRBD1 aligns across 10 bases. Germline lookup yields CDR1 KGHSH and CDR2 LQKENI. The CDR3 length is 13 residues. The V gene end was trimmed by 3 bases and the J gene end by 10 bases; junction bases not matched to a gene: 0. The CDR3 DNA reads as TGTGCCAGCTCACCGGACAGGGGGTCACCCCTCCACTTT. Translation gives CASSPDRGSPLHF.

A single count supports this clone. V gene TRBV5-4 combines with J gene TRBJ2-7; the match to TRBD2 covers 8 bases. The CDR3 has 15 residues. The trim removed 3 bases at V and 7 bases at J, leaving 12 bases unmatched. CDR1 and CDR2 (germline): SGHNT, YYREEE (reference sequence). The DNA of the CDR3 is TGTGCCAGCAGCTCTCCGGGGGGGCCCGAGGGGGAGCAGTACTTC. Protein sequence: CASSSPGGPEGEQYF.

This rearrangement joins TRBV12-3 or TRBV12-4 to TRBJ2-7; unclear D gene. The CDR3 length is 12 residues. V was shortened by 1 base and J by 7 bases, with 8 bases between the two germline ends. Here the CDR3 DNA reads TGTGCCAGCAGTTTAGGGAGATTAGAGCAGTACTTC. Translating gives CASSLGRLEQYF.

The chain carries TRBV28 and TRBJ1-2; 9 positions match TRBD1. V gave up 3 bases and J gave up 4 bases; unmatched junction bases: 0. The CDR3 spans 13 residues. Germline-derived CDR1 and CDR2 are MDHEN and SYDVKM. The CDR3, as DNA: TGTGCCAGCAGTTTGGACAGGGGCTATGGCTACACCTTC. This encodes CASSLDRGYGYTF.

The DNA of the CDR3 is TGCAGTGCTAGTCCCCTCAGGGGACTATCCTACGAGCAGTACTTC. Amino acids: CSASPLRGLSYEQYF. The J gene is TRBJ2-7, the V gene TRBV20-1, with D perhaps TRBD2 (7 bases). This CDR3 region has 15 residues. CDR1 DFQATT and CDR2 SNEGSKA come from the germline V gene (reference sequence). Trimming left V 3 bases short and J 1 base short, with 16 bases between.

This chain joins TRBV2 and TRBJ1-2; D is possibly TRBD1 (6 bases). Germline values: CDR1 SNHLY, CDR2 FYNNEI. The CDR3 runs 14 residues. The V and J ends lost 6 bases and 4 bases respectively, with 15 bases between them. The CDR3 region has the DNA TGTGCCAGCAGAGGAACAGGGTTACCCTATGGCTACACCTTC. Translating it yields CASRGTGLPYGYTF.

V is TRBV29-1 and J is TRBJ1-1, with D perhaps matching TRBD1 (5 bases). The V gene's germline CDR1 is SQVTM and CDR2 ANQGSEA. CDR3 length: 15 residues. Trimming took off 5 bases at V and 0 bases at J, with 16 bases between the two ends. CDR3 amino acids: CSVTSQAIMNTEAFF. In nucleotides, the CDR3 is TGCAGCGTTACATCACAGGCGATAATGAACACTGAAGCTTTCTTT.